Each of the 32 T cell receptor beta chains below was sequenced from the same sample in a study of shared clonotypes between healthy human individuals. Here immunoSEQ multiplex PCR was the method, and the copy in TCRdb shows in-frame clones only, minus some. The data contain around 1.1 million clones, 75% to 80% of them singletons. Sequenced: memory CD4+ T cells from PBMCs. This sample's subset: CD45RA-negative fraction. The receptors come from a man between 18 and 29 years old in good health. Some clones in this sample may be carry-over from other donors' samples.

This clone was seen more than once but under ten times. The chain joins TRBV28 to TRBJ2-5, with 7 bases fitting TRBD1. The J segment lost 2 bases and the V segment lost 4 bases, leaving 10 bases of the junction unmatched. This CDR3 spans 16 amino acids. CDR1 is MDHEN, CDR2 SYDVKM, per germline. In DNA, the CDR3 is TGTGCCAGCAGTTCCCAGGGGGTAGGGGAGCAAGAGACCCAGTACTTC. Protein: CASSSQGVGEQETQYF.

The rearrangement uses TRBV9 and TRBJ1-2; D is uncertain. The CDR3 has 15 amino acids. Per the germline V gene, CDR1 is SGDLS and CDR2 is YYNGEE. V gave up 4 bases and J gave up 5 bases, with 18 bases separating them. The CDR3 DNA sequence: TGTGCCAGCAGCCCTAATCCCCAGTTTTCATATGGCTACACCTTC. Its protein is CASSPNPQFSYGYTF.

The genes are TRBV5-1 and TRBJ2-4; 11 bases map to TRBD2. The CDR3 has 16 amino acids. J lost 8 bases, V lost 4 bases, and 11 bases had no gene match. From germline, CDR1 is SGHRS and CDR2 YFSETQ. CDR3 DNA: TGCGCCAGCAGCCCCACTAGCGGGAGTTATGGAGACATTCAGTACTTC. It codes for CASSPTSGSYGDIQYF.

The chain carries TRBV5-4 and TRBJ1-1; D is unresolved. Germline V lookup: CDR1 SGHNT, CDR2 YYREEE (reference sequence). V was shortened by 4 bases and J by 3 bases, with 7 bases between the two germline ends. The length of the CDR3 is 12 residues. CDR3 DNA: TGTGCCAGCAGCGTCCGGGACACTGAAGCTTTCTTT. Translating it yields CASSVRDTEAFF. The full variable domain, its missing parts supplied by reference TRBV5-4 and TRBJ1-1, is ETGVTQSPTHLIKTRGQQVTLRCSSQSGHNTVSWYQQALGQGPQFIFQYYREEENGRGNFPPRFSGLQFPNYSSELNVNALELDDSALYLCASSVRDTEAFFGQGTRLTVV.

A few counts support this clone. The V and J genes are TRBV6-5 and TRBJ2-1; D unresolved. Per the germline V gene, CDR1 is MNHEY and CDR2 is SVGAGI. There are 11 residues in the CDR3. With 7 bases removed from V and 6 bases from J, the gap between germline ends came to 7 bases. This CDR3 reads CASTSGNEQFF. For the CDR3, the DNA is TGTGCCAGCACCTCCGGCAATGAGCAGTTCTTC.

This chain joins TRBV10-1 and TRBJ1-1; 7 bases fit TRBD1. The CDR3 contains 15 residues. J lost 5 bases, V lost 7 bases, and 13 bases had no gene match. From germline, CDR1 is WNHNN and CDR2 SYGVQD (reference sequence). The CDR3 DNA is TGCGCCAGCAACCCTAACACAGGGGAGGAAACTGAAGCTTTCTTT. It encodes CASNPNTGEETEAFF.

V is TRBV7-9 and J is TRBJ2-1; 13 nucleotides match TRBD2. V dropped 4 bases and J dropped 9; count of bases not matched to a gene: 6. CDR3 length: 15 amino acids. Germline CDR1 reads SEHNR; CDR2 reads FQNEAQ (reference sequence). This CDR3 is CASSSQGLAGSEQFF. In DNA, the CDR3 is TGTGCCAGCAGCTCTCAGGGACTAGCGGGAAGTGAGCAGTTCTTC.

The chain links TRBV28 to TRBJ2-2; D gene ambiguous. Germline loops: CDR1 MDHEN, CDR2 SYDVKM. V lost 3 bases and J lost 5, with 13 bases in between. CDR3 size: 15 residues. The CDR3 region has the DNA TGTGCCAGCAGTTTTCTAGAGATGGTTACCGGGGAGCTGTTTTTT. Translation gives CASSFLEMVTGELFF.

The gene calls are TRBV7-2 and TRBJ2-2; the D gene is possibly TRBD2 (5 bases). Germline CDR1 SGHTA, CDR2 FQGNSA. The ends were cut back, 8 bases at V and 0 bases at J, with 13 bases in the middle. This CDR3 region has 15 residues. As DNA, the CDR3 is TGTGCCAGCGAATCGGGAACAACGAACACCGGGGAGCTGTTTTTT. The encoded protein is CASESGTTNTGELFF.

The chain joins TRBV29-1 to TRBJ1-4; 7 bases map to TRBD1. V was clipped by 4 bases and J by 4 bases; unmatched bases: 9. The CDR3 loop spans 15 amino acids. Germline CDR1 SQVTM, CDR2 ANQGSEA. CDR3: CSVGQGGKGNEKLFF. CDR3 nucleotide sequence: TGCAGCGTTGGCCAGGGGGGCAAGGGTAATGAAAAACTGTTTTTT.

The gene calls are TRBV5-1 and TRBJ1-2; perhaps TRBD1 as D (5 bases). Per the germline V gene, CDR1 is SGHRS and CDR2 is YFSETQ. Trimming took 4 bases from V and 4 from J, leaving 11 bases between them. The CDR3 is made up of 13 amino acids. In nucleotides, the CDR3 is TGCGCCAGCAGCACGGGACCGATCTATGGCTACACCTTC. It codes for CASSTGPIYGYTF.

The count of this clone is one. The chain combines TRBV28 with TRBJ2-3, with D tentatively TRBD1 or TRBD2 (5 bases each). Per the germline V gene, CDR1 is MDHEN and CDR2 is SYDVKM. The CDR3 sequence is 13 residues long. V gave up 7 bases and J gave up 5 bases, with 13 bases separating them. The CDR3 loop is CASTRGTGDTQYF. CDR3 DNA sequence: TGTGCCAGCACCCGAGGGACGGGAGATACGCAGTATTTT.

The rearrangement joins TRBV10-2 to TRBJ2-3; 15 positions match TRBD2. Trimming took 8 bases from V and 6 from J; bases not matched to a gene: 3. This CDR3 is built from 14 residues. The germline CDR1 and CDR2 sequences are WSHSY and SAAADI. The CDR3 region is CASAGTSGRDTQYF. The CDR3 nucleotides read TGCGCCAGCGCTGGGACTAGCGGGAGGGATACGCAGTATTTT.

J is TRBJ2-1 and V is TRBV18, with 8 nucleotides matching TRBD2. CDR1 and CDR2 (germline): KGHSH, LQKENI. The CDR3 spans 17 residues. V gave up 2 bases and J gave up 5 bases; unmatched junction bases: 11. The CDR3 DNA reads as TGTGCCAGCTCACCAGGAGACCAGCGGGAGATCCACAATGAGCAGTTCTTC. This translates into CASSPGDQREIHNEQFF.

This sequence joins TRBV4-1 and TRBJ2-3; D is perhaps TRBD1 (5 bases). Germline V CDR1 and CDR2: MGHRA, YSYEKL. This CDR3 spans 15 amino acids. The V gene lost 4 bases and the J gene lost 2 bases, with 13 bases spanning the gap. CDR3 sequence reads: CASSPLGVDTDTQYF. In nucleotides, the CDR3 is TGCGCCAGCAGCCCCCTAGGGGTCGACACAGATACGCAGTATTTT.

This chain joins TRBV30 and TRBJ1-2, with D hard to call. Germline V gene sequence: CDR1 GTSNPN, CDR2 SVGIG (reference sequence). This CDR3 has 12 amino acids. V was clipped by 5 bases and J by 4 bases, with 11 bases between them. The CDR3 coding sequence is TGTGCCTGGGTGGCCGGGTCCTATGGCTACACCTTC. It specifies CAWVAGSYGYTF.

The chain recombines TRBV4-1 with TRBJ2-2; TRBD2 matches 11 bases. The junction had 5 bases not matched to a gene; V was cut back by 1 base and J by 1 base. The CDR3 is 18 amino acids. Per germline, CDR1 MGHRA and CDR2 YSYEKL. CDR3: CASSQGMGLAENTGELFF. The CDR3 nucleotides read TGCGCCAGCAGCCAAGGGATGGGACTAGCGGAGAACACCGGGGAGCTGTTTTTT.

V gene TRBV19 combines with J gene TRBJ1-2, with D possibly being TRBD1 (5 bases). With 6 bases removed from V and 4 bases from J, the gap between germline ends came to 12 bases. The CDR3 extends over 13 amino acids. The germline V gene encodes CDR1 LNHDA and CDR2 SQIVND (reference sequence). DNA of the CDR3: TGTGCCAGTAGAGAAGGGGTGGGCTATGGCTACACCTTC. This gives the protein CASREGVGYGYTF.

Concerning this clone: With only one base between it and a far larger clone, this is likely a read error. The sample carries other DNA sequences with the same CDR3. V and J are TRBV2 and TRBJ2-5; the D gene is possibly TRBD2 (5 bases). This CDR3 is built from 11 residues. The V end lost 6 bases, the J end lost 3 bases, and 5 bases lay between the germline ends. The germline V gene has CDR1 SNHLY and CDR2 FYNNEI. This CDR3 is CASRGEETQYF. The CDR3 DNA follows: TGTGCCAGCAGGGGAGAAGAGACCCAGTACTTC.

This sequence joins TRBV5-1 and TRBJ1-2; TRBD1 matches at 9 bases. The CDR3 has 19 amino acids. With V trimmed by 4 bases and J by 3 bases, 19 bases remained unmatched. Germline V gene data show CDR1 as SGHRS and CDR2 as YFSETQ. The CDR3 DNA reads as TGCGCCAGCAGCCACAAACCGGGACAGGGAGTAGCGGACCACTATGGCTACACCTTC. Encoded protein: CASSHKPGQGVADHYGYTF.

V is TRBV6-1 and J is TRBJ2-2; 7 nucleotides match TRBD2. Germline CDR1 and CDR2: MNHNS and SASEGT. This CDR3 comprises 17 residues. Germline trimming cut 4 bases from V and 3 bases from J; bases unmatched to any gene: 11. CDR3 amino acids: CASSVRGLAGDTGELFF. CDR3 DNA sequence: TGTGCCAGCAGTGTACGGGGATTGGCGGGAGACACCGGGGAGCTGTTTTTT.

This clone appeared once. V and J are TRBV7-8 and TRBJ1-2, with D perhaps matching TRBD1 (6 bases). The CDR3 has 15 amino acids. Trimming pared 1 base from V and 3 bases from J, leaving 12 bases between. From germline, CDR1 is SGHVS and CDR2 FQNEAQ. The CDR3 region is CASSLVGGNYYGYTF. The CDR3 nucleotides are TGTGCCAGCAGCTTAGTAGGGGGGAACTACTATGGCTACACCTTC.

This clone was counted a single time. J is TRBJ2-3 and V is TRBV9; D may be TRBD1 or TRBD2 (5 bases each). Between the trimmed V and J ends, which lost 4 bases and 6 bases, there was a span of 18 bases. This CDR3 has 15 residues. Per germline, CDR1 SGDLS and CDR2 YYNGEE. As DNA, the CDR3 is TGTGCCAGCAGCCTGGGGCAGGACGAGGGGGATACGCAGTATTTT. Protein: CASSLGQDEGDTQYF.

The chain joins TRBV6-5 to TRBJ1-4; possibly TRBD1 for D (5 bases). Germline CDR1 MNHEY, CDR2 SVGAGI. The ends were cut back, 6 bases at V and 2 bases at J, with 7 bases in the middle. The CDR3 has 13 amino acids. CDR3 bases: TGTGCCAGCAGGGGGCATACTAATGAAAAACTGTTTTTT. Translating it yields CASRGHTNEKLFF.

Points on this clone: One base away lies a much larger clone, so this may be a sequencing read error. Other DNA sequences in this specimen translate into the identical CDR3. The J gene is TRBJ2-7, the V gene TRBV7-9, with D hard to call. The CDR3 has 12 amino acids. The germline V gene has CDR1 SEHNR and CDR2 FQNEAQ (reference sequence). V was cut by 5 bases and J by 0 bases, with 5 bases left in between. CDR3 coding DNA: TGTGCCAGCAGCCGTAGCTCCTACGAGCAGTACTTC. The encoded protein is CASSRSSYEQYF.

The chain carries TRBV5-1 and TRBJ2-7, with 9 bases identical to TRBD1. With V trimmed by 2 bases and J by 3 bases, 3 bases remained unmatched. CDR1 is SGHRS, CDR2 YFSETQ, per germline. The length of the CDR3 is 14 residues. The DNA for the CDR3 is TGCGCCAGCAGCTTAACGGGACAGGGCTACGAGCAGTACTTC. Protein: CASSLTGQGYEQYF.

There are a few counts of this clone. This chain links TRBV5-1 with TRBJ2-2; 9 nucleotides agree with TRBD1. The V gene end was trimmed by 3 bases and the J gene end by 2 bases; junction bases not matched to a gene: 2. CDR1 and CDR2 (germline): SGHRS, YFSETQ. The CDR3 loop spans 15 amino acids. The CDR3 nucleotides are TGCGCCAGCAGCTGGGACAGGGATAACACCGGGGAGCTGTTTTTT. It is translated as CASSWDRDNTGELFF.

The rearrangement uses TRBV11-1 and TRBJ1-1; possibly TRBD1 for D (6 bases). The CDR3 is made up of 16 amino acids. Germline V CDR1 and CDR2: SGHAT, FQDESV (reference sequence). The ends were cut back, 4 bases at V and 4 bases at J, with 19 bases in the middle. The CDR3 region is CASSYNPRRGGTEAFF. In nucleotides, the CDR3 is TGTGCCAGCAGCTACAATCCACGTAGGGGGGGCACTGAAGCTTTCTTT.

The chain links TRBV5-4 to TRBJ1-2, with D maybe TRBD1 (5 bases). V dropped 3 bases and J dropped 3 bases, with 15 bases sitting between them. Germline V lookup: CDR1 SGHNT, CDR2 YYREEE (reference sequence). This CDR3 is built from 15 residues. The CDR3 DNA reads TGTGCCAGCAGCTCCCGGGACCTAGACTACTATGGCTACACCTTC. Its protein product is CASSSRDLDYYGYTF.

This clone occurred once. The CDR3, as DNA: TGTGCCAGCAGCTCCATGGAGACCCAGTACTTC. Translation gives CASSSMETQYF. The chain joins TRBV5-6 to TRBJ2-5; no reliable D call. Trimming removed 3 bases at V and 5 bases at J, with 5 bases between. CDR1 is SGHDT and CDR2 is YYEEEE in the germline V gene. The CDR3 is 11 amino acids.

In this sample, this clone turned up a few times. The rearrangement links TRBV7-6 to TRBJ2-7, with D tentatively TRBD1 (7 bases). This CDR3 has 13 amino acids. Germline V gives CDR1 SGHVS, CDR2 FNYEAQ. Trimming removed 3 bases at V and 6 bases at J, with 12 bases between. The CDR3 sequence: CASSLTGRSEQYF. The CDR3 nucleotides are TGTGCCAGCAGCTTGACAGGGAGGAGCGAGCAGTACTTC. The whole variable domain, filled in from reference TRBV7-6 and TRBJ2-7, reads GAGVSQSPRYKVTKRGQDVALRCDPISGHVSLYWYRQALGQGPEFLTYFNYEAQQDKSGLPNDRFSAERPEGSISTLTIQRTEQRDSAMYRCASSLTGRSEQYFGPGTRLTVT.

This chain uses TRBV5-1 with TRBJ2-2, with D unclear. V was cut by 4 bases and J by 6 bases, with 16 bases left in between. The CDR3 runs 15 residues. Germline CDR1 reads SGHRS; CDR2 reads YFSETQ. CDR3 loop: CASSQDGLYAGELFF. In nucleotides, the CDR3 is TGCGCCAGCAGCCAGGACGGCCTCTACGCCGGGGAGCTGTTTTTT.